These T cell receptor beta chains were read from a single sample in a study of cytomegalovirus exposure and HLA in healthy donors. Only in-frame clones appear in the TCRdb table, and some are missing; sequencing was by immunoSEQ multiplex PCR. This sample has 65,000 to 85,000 clones, with 79% found just once. The material sequenced was PBMCs. Every receptor here comes from a woman aged 35 to 49 in good health and CMV-seropositive. CDR3s include the opening cysteine and the closing phenylalanine or tryptophan. D genes are given only for firm matches. Clone size is not always given. Where it is, it says once, few, many or a class for expanded clones.

v_gene	len	j_gene	d_gene	abundance	CDR3aa	CDR3nt
TRBV10-1	15	TRBJ1-3	.	.	CASSGQVLSGNTIYF	TGCGCCAGCAGTGGACAGGTACTCTCTGGAAACACCATATATTTT
TRBV29-1	11	TRBJ1-2	.	once	CSLESGYGYTF	TGCAGCCTTGAGAGCGGCTATGGCTACACCTTC
TRBV6-5	15	TRBJ1-2	TRBD1	.	CASRPPGQGISGYTF	TGTGCCAGCAGGCCCCCGGGACAGGGGATTTCTGGCTACACCTTC
TRBV7-2	14	TRBJ2-7	.	.	CASSAREAAGEQYF	TGTGCCAGCAGCGCTCGAGAGGCCGCTGGCGAGCAGTACTTC
TRBV5-3	13	TRBJ1-5	.	.	CARTGVLNQPQHF	TGTGCCAGAACAGGGGTCCTTAATCAGCCCCAGCATTTT
TRBV6-6	14	TRBJ1-5	TRBD1	few	CASHGAQGDQPQHF	TGTGCCAGCCATGGTGCGCAGGGGGATCAGCCCCAGCATTTT
TRBV6-1	13	TRBJ1-2	.	.	CASSERQTYGYTF	TGTGCCAGCAGTGAGAGACAGACCTATGGCTACACCTTC
TRBV18	14	TRBJ1-1	.	.	CASSPTNMNTEAFF	TGTGCCAGCTCACCAACAAACATGAACACTGAAGCTTTCTTT
TRBV6-5	14	TRBJ2-7	TRBD1	.	CASSSGQGVYEQYF	TGTGCCAGCAGTTCCGGACAGGGGGTCTACGAGCAGTACTTC
TRBV5-1	14	TRBJ1-1	.	.	CASSSTVSGTEAFF	TGCGCCAGCAGCTCGACCGTCTCGGGCACTGAAGCTTTCTTT
TRBV9	16	TRBJ2-5	TRBD2	few	CASSTRAGGPGETQYF	TGTGCCAGCAGCACACGAGCGGGGGGGCCGGGTGAGACCCAGTACTTC
TRBV2	15	TRBJ1-5	TRBD1	few	CASSIGQGIGQPQHF	TGTGCCAGCAGTATCGGACAGGGTATTGGTCAGCCCCAGCATTTT
TRBV2	12	TRBJ2-1	.	few	CASSVRVSEQFF	TGTGCCAGCAGTGTCAGGGTATCAGAGCAGTTCTTC
TRBV6-5	12	TRBJ2-1	.	few	CASGPGRDEQFF	TGTGCCAGCGGCCCGGGTCGGGATGAGCAGTTCTTC
TRBV9	13	TRBJ2-3	.	few	CASSVASTDTQYF	TGTGCCAGCAGCGTAGCTAGCACAGATACGCAGTATTTT
TRBV29-1	12	TRBJ1-2	.	.	CSVDQGNYGYTF	TGCAGCGTTGATCAGGGTAACTATGGCTACACCTTC
TRBV6-6	15	TRBJ1-4	.	.	CASSYPDRINEKLFF	TGTGCCAGCAGTTACCCCGACAGGATTAATGAAAAACTGTTTTTT
TRBV30	15	TRBJ1-1	.	.	CAWSLGQGMNTEAFF	TGTGCCTGGAGTCTGGGGCAGGGGATGAACACTGAAGCTTTCTTT
TRBV5-1	18	TRBJ2-7	TRBD2	.	CASSLRSATSGKTYEQYF	TGCGCCAGCAGCTTGAGGAGCGCTACTAGCGGGAAAACCTACGAGCAGTACTTC
TRBV5-6	16	TRBJ2-2	TRBD2	few	CASSPLAGVNTGELFF	TGTGCCAGCAGCCCCCTAGCGGGGGTTAACACCGGGGAGCTGTTTTTT
TRBV27	13	TRBJ1-1	TRBD1	.	CASSSGGNTEAFF	TGTGCCAGCAGTTCAGGGGGAAACACTGAAGCTTTCTTT
TRBV6-6	16	TRBJ2-2	TRBD2	.	CAIKGLSSGGGGELFF	TGTGCCATCAAAGGACTGAGTAGCGGGGGGGGTGGGGAGCTGTTTTTT
TRBV19	14	TRBJ1-1	.	few	CASSEPGLDTEAFF	TGTGCCAGTAGTGAACCGGGTCTGGACACTGAAGCTTTCTTT
TRBV7-6	16	TRBJ1-5	TRBD1	.	CASSLPGTGYGQPQHF	TGTGCCAGCAGCTTACCCGGGACAGGGTACGGTCAGCCCCAGCATTTT
TRBV5-1	15	TRBJ1-5	.	few	CASSLTGGSGQPQHF	TGCGCCAGCAGCTTGACGGGGGGCTCGGGTCAGCCCCAGCATTTT
TRBV30	13	TRBJ1-3	.	.	CAWSHRVGNTIYF	TGTGCCTGGAGTCACAGGGTTGGAAACACCATATATTTT
TRBV5-1	14	TRBJ1-5	TRBD1	.	CASSTGQGDQPQHF	TGCGCCAGCAGCACCGGACAGGGGGACCAGCCCCAGCATTTT
TRBV30	13	TRBJ1-5	.	.	CALSPGLNQPQHF	TGTGCCTTGTCACCAGGGCTCAATCAGCCCCAGCATTTT
TRBV5-4	15	TRBJ1-2	TRBD1	few	CASSAWRQGDYGYTF	TGTGCCAGCAGCGCGTGGCGACAGGGCGACTATGGCTACACCTTC
TRBV6-1	16	TRBJ2-5	.	.	CASSAMGTGVQETQYF	TGTGCCAGCAGTGCGATGGGAACGGGAGTCCAAGAGACCCAGTACTTC
TRBV14	14	TRBJ1-4	.	.	CASSPPGGHEKLFF	TGTGCCAGCAGCCCCCCCGGGGGGCATGAAAAACTGTTTTTT
TRBV7-8	15	TRBJ1-2	TRBD1	.	CASSFGTDANYGYTF	TGTGCCAGCAGCTTCGGGACAGACGCTAACTATGGCTACACCTTC
TRBV9	14	TRBJ2-7	TRBD2	.	CASSVGSGNYEQYF	TGTGCCAGCAGCGTAGGTAGCGGGAACTACGAGCAGTACTTC
TRBV4-2	15	TRBJ2-7	.	.	CASSQVVSESYEQYF	TGTGCCAGCAGCCAAGTGGTTTCGGAGTCCTACGAGCAGTACTTC
TRBV4-1	14	TRBJ1-6	.	.	CASSQEFANSPLHF	TGCGCCAGCAGCCAAGAGTTTGCGAATTCACCCCTCCACTTT
TRBV27	12	TRBJ2-3	.	.	CASSSASDTQYF	TGTGCCAGCAGTTCTGCGTCGGATACGCAGTATTTT
TRBV27	17	TRBJ1-2	TRBD1	.	CASSAYGDRLYLYGYTF	TGTGCCAGCAGTGCTTATGGGGACAGACTCTACCTCTATGGCTACACCTTC
TRBV6-1	17	TRBJ1-2	TRBD1	.	CASSDLQGAVNSYGYTF	TGTGCCAGCAGTGATCTTCAGGGGGCGGTAAACTCATATGGCTACACCTTC
TRBV25-1	15	TRBJ2-7	.	.	CASSDGLSDSYEQYF	TGTGCCAGCAGTGATGGACTATCCGACTCCTACGAGCAGTACTTC
TRBV7-2	15	TRBJ2-4	.	.	CASSLWQGLIGIQYF	TGTGCCAGCAGCTTATGGCAGGGCTTAATCGGCATTCAGTACTTC
TRBV5-6	16	TRBJ1-1	.	.	CASSLGVGWGDTEAFF	TGTGCCAGCAGCTTGGGAGTCGGCTGGGGAGACACTGAAGCTTTCTTT